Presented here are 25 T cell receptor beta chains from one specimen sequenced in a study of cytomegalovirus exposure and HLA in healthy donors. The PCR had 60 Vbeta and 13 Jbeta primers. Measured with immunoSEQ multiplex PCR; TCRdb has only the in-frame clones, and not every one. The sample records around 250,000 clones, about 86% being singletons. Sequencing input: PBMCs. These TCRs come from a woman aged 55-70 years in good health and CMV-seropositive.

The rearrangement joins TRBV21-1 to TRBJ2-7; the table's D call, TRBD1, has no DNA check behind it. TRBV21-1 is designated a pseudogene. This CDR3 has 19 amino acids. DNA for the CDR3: TGTGCCAGCAGCAAAGACCGACCGACTCTCACAGGGCCGACCTACGAGCAGTACTTC. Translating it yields CASSKDRPTLTGPTYEQYF.

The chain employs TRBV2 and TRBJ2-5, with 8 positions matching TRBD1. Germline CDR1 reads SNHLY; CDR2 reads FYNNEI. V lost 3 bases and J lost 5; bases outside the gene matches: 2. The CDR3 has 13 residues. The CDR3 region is CASSDRGQETQYF. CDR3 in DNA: TGTGCCAGCAGTGACAGGGGGCAGGAGACCCAGTACTTC.

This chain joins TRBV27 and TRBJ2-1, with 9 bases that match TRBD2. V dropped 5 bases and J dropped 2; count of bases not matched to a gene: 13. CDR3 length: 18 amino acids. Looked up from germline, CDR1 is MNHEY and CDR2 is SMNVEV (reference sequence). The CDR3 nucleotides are TGTGCCAGCAGTCCTCAATGGGGCGGGAGGGCCCCCTACAATGAGCAGTTCTTC. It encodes CASSPQWGGRAPYNEQFF.

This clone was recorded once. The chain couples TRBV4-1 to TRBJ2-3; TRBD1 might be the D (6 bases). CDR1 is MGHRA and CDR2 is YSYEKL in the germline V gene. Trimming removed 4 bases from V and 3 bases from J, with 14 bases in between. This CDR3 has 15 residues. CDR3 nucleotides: TGCGCCAGCAGCCTAGCCGGGACACCTACAGATACGCAGTATTTT. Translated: CASSLAGTPTDTQYF.

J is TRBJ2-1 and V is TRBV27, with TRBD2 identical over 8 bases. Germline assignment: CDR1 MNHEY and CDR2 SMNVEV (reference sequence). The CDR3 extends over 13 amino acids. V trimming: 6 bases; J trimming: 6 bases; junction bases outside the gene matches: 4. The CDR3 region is CASRGTSFNEQFF. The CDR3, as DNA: TGTGCCAGCAGGGGGACTAGTTTCAATGAGCAGTTCTTC.

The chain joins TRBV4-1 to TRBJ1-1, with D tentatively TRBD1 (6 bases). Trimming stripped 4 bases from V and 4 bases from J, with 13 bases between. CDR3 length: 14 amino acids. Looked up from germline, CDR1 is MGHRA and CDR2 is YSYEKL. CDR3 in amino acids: CASSPKGQFTEAFF. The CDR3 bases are TGCGCCAGCAGCCCGAAAGGACAGTTCACTGAAGCTTTCTTT.

CDR3: CASSYSVGEVDTQYF. The DNA for the CDR3 is TGTGCCAGCAGTTACTCCGTGGGAGAGGTAGATACGCAGTATTTT. The V gene is TRBV6-5, the J gene TRBJ2-3, with D perhaps matching TRBD2 (5 bases). The CDR3 consists of 15 residues. Per germline, CDR1 MNHEY and CDR2 SVGAGI. Trimming left V 0 bases short and J 5 bases short, with 12 bases between.

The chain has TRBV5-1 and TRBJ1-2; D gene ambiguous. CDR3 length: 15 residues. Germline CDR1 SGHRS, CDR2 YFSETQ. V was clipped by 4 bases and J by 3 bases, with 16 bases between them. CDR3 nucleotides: TGCGCCAGCAGCCCGGCGGCGGTCTCCCACTATGGCTACACCTTC. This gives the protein CASSPAAVSHYGYTF.

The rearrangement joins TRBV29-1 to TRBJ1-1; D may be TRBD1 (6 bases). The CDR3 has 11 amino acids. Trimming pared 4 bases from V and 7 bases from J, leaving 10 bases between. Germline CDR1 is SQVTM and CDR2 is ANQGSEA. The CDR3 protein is CSVGDMVEAFF. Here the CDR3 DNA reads TGCAGCGTTGGGGACATGGTTGAAGCTTTCTTT.

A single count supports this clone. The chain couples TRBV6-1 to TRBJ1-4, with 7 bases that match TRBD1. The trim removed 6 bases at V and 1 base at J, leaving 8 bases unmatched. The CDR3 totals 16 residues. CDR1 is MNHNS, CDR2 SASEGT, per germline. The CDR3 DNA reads TGTGCCAGCAGGGAAAGGGGGCGGATAACTAATGAAAAACTGTTTTTT. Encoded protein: CASRERGRITNEKLFF.

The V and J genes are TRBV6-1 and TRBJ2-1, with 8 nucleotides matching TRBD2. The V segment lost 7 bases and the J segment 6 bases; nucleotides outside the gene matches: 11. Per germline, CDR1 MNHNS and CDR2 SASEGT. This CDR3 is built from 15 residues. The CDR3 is CASKSGGALGNEQFF. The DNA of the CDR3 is TGTGCCAGCAAATCGGGAGGGGCGTTGGGCAATGAGCAGTTCTTC.

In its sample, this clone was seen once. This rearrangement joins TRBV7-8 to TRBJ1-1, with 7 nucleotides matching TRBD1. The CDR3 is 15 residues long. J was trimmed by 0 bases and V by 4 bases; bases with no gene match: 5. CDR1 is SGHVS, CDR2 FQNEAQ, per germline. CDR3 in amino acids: CASSSQGVLNTEAFF. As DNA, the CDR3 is TGTGCCAGCAGCTCTCAGGGGGTTTTGAACACTGAAGCTTTCTTT.

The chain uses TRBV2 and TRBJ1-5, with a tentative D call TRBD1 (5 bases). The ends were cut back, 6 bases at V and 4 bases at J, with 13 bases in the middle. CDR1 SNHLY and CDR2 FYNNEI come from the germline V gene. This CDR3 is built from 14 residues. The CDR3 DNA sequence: TGTGCCAGCAGGTCGTCAGGGATGAATCAGCCCCAGCATTTT. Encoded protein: CASRSSGMNQPQHF.

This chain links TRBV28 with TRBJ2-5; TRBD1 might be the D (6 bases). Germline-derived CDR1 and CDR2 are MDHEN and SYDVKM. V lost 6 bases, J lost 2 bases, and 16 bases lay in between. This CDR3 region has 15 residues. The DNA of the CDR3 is TGTGCCAGCAGGCTCCTCCGGGACACTCAAGAGACCCAGTACTTC. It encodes CASRLLRDTQETQYF.

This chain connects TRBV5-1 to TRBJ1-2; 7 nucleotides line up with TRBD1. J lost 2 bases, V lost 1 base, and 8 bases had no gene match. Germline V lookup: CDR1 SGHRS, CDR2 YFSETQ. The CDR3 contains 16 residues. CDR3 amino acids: CASSLRPRDRNYGYTF. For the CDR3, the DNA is TGCGCCAGCAGCTTGAGGCCGCGGGACAGAAACTATGGCTACACCTTC.

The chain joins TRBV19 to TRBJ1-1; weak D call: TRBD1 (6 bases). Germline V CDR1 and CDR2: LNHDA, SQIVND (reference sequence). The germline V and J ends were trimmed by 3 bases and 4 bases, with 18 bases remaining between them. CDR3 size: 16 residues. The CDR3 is CASSIQAGALGTEAFF. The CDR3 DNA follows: TGTGCCAGTAGTATTCAGGCAGGGGCGCTGGGCACTGAAGCTTTCTTT.

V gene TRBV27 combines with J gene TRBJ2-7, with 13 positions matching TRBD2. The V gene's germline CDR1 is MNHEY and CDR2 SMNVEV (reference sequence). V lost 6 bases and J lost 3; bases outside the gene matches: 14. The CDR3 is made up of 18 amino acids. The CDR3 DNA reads TGTGCCAGCAGCCGGGACAGGGGACTAGCGGGGAGAAACTACGAGCAGTACTTC. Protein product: CASSRDRGLAGRNYEQYF.

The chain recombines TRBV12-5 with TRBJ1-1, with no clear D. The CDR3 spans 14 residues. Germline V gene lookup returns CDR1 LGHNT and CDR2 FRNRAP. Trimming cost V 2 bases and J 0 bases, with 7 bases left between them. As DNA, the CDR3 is TGTGCTAGTGGTTTGACGGGGATGAACACTGAAGCTTTCTTT. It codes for CASGLTGMNTEAFF.

CDR3 sequence (DNA): TGTGCCAGCAGTCCACCCGCCCGGTATGAGCAGTTCTTC. This codes for CASSPPARYEQFF. The chain employs TRBV28 and TRBJ2-1; D is uncertain. Trimming took off 5 bases at V and 8 bases at J, with 13 bases between the two ends. The CDR3 has 13 residues. Per germline, CDR1 MDHEN and CDR2 SYDVKM. Filled out from reference TRBV28 and TRBJ2-1, the complete variable domain reads DVKVTQSSRYLVKRTGEKVFLECVQDMDHENMFWYRQDPGLGLRLIYFSYDVKMKEKGDIPEGYSVSREKKERFSLILESASTNQTSMYLCASSPPARYEQFFGPGTRLTVL.

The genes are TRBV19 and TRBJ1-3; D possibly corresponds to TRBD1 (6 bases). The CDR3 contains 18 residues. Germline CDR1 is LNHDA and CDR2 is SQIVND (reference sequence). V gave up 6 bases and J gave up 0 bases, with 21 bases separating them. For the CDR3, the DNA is TGTGCCAGTAGGGCGGCCCGATACAGGGACGGCTCTGGAAACACCATATATTTT. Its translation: CASRAARYRDGSGNTIYF.

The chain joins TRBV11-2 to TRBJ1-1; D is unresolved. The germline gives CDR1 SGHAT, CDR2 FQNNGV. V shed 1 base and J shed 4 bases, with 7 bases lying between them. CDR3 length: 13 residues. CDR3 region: CASSLVVSTEAFF. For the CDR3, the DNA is TGTGCCAGCAGCTTAGTGGTCAGCACTGAAGCTTTCTTT. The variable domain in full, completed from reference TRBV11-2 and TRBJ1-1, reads EAGVAQSPRYKIIEKRQSVAFWCNPISGHATLYWYQQILGQGPKLLIQFQNNGVVDDSQLPKDRFSAERLKGVDSTLKIQPAKLEDSAVYLCASSLVVSTEAFFGQGTRLTVV.

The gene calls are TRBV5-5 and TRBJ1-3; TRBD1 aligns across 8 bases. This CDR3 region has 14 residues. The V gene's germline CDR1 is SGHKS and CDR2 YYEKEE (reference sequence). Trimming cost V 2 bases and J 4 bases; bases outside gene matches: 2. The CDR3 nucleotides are TGTGCCAGCAGCTTCAGGGGGCAAGGAAACACCATATATTTT. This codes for CASSFRGQGNTIYF.

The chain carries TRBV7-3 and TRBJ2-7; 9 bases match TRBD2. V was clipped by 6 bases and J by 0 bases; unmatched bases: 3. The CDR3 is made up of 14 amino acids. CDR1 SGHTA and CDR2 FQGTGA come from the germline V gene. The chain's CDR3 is CASSSSGNSYEQYF. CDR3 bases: TGTGCCAGCAGTTCTAGCGGGAACTCCTACGAGCAGTACTTC.

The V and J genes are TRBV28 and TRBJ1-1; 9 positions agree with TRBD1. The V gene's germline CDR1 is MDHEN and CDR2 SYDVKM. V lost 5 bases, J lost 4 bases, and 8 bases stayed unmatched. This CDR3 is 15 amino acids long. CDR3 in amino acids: CASSPNRGLSTEAFF. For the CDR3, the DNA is TGTGCCAGCAGTCCCAACAGGGGGCTGAGCACTGAAGCTTTCTTT.

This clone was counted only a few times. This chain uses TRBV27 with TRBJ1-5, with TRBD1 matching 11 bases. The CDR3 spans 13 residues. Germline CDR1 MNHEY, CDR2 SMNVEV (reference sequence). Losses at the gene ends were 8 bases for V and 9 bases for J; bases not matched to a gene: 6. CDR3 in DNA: TGTGCCAGCCTGGGACAGGGGGGAGGGCCCCAGCATTTT. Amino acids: CASLGQGGGPQHF.